A selection of T cell receptor beta chains follows, all from one sample in a study of shared clonotypes between healthy human individuals. Produced via immunoSEQ multiplex PCR; TCRdb's table is partial and in-frame only. Of more than 1,200,000 clones in the sample, less than 99% were seen once. The sequencing sample was made of naive CD4+ T cells sorted from blood. The source is a man younger than 40 in good health. The CDR3 runs from the conserved cysteine through the conserved F or W. A D gene is named only where the DNA matches it firmly.

J gene: TRBJ2-1
D gene: TRBD1
V gene: TRBV7-2
CDR3 protein: CASSLVSGQGRNEQFF

J gene: TRBJ2-7
D gene: -
V gene: TRBV18
CDR3 protein: CASSPPGASNEQYF

J gene: TRBJ1-3
D gene: -
V gene: TRBV29-1
CDR3 protein: CSVDRGGNTIYF

J gene: TRBJ2-7
D gene: -
V gene: TRBV28
CDR3 protein: CASEGRWAGEQYF

J gene: TRBJ2-3
D gene: TRBD2
V gene: TRBV19
CDR3 protein: CASSPGLAGGSSDTQYF

J gene: TRBJ2-7
D gene: -
V gene: TRBV5-1
CDR3 protein: CASSLEGPSEQYF

J gene: TRBJ2-2
D gene: -
V gene: TRBV6-1
CDR3 protein: CASSLQGLNTGELFF

J gene: TRBJ1-2
D gene: -
V gene: TRBV5-1
CDR3 protein: CASSLAPQGPSSYGYTF

J gene: TRBJ2-7
D gene: -
V gene: TRBV20-1
CDR3 protein: CSPTSQYEQYF

J gene: TRBJ2-1
D gene: -
V gene: TRBV10-2
CDR3 protein: CASSESNGVYNEQFF